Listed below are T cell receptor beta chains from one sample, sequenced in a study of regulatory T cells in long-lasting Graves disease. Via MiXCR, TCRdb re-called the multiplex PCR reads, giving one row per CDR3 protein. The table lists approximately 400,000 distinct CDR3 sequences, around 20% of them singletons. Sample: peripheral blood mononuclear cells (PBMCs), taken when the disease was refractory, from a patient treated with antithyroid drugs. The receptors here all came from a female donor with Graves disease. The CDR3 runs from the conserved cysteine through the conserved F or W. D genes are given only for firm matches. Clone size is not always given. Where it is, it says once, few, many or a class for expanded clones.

CASSGDTYGYTF	TGTGCCAGCAGCGGGGACACCTATGGCTACACCTTC	-	TRBV28	-	TRBJ1-2
CASSFRGTSGSTGELFF	TGTGCCAGCAGCTTTCGGGGGACTAGCGGATCTACCGGGGAGCTGTTTTTT	-	TRBV7-2	TRBD2	TRBJ2-2
CASSLDARGETQYF	TGCGCCAGCAGCTTGGACGCCAGGGGGGAGACCCAGTACTTC	-	TRBV5-1	TRBD1	TRBJ2-5
CATAVASTYEQYF	TGTGCCACCGCGGTGGCATCTACCTACGAGCAGTACTTC	-	TRBV27	-	TRBJ2-7
CASTRSGTSGSHEQYF	TGCGCCAGCACCCGATCGGGAACTAGCGGGAGCCACGAGCAGTACTTC	few	TRBV5-1	TRBD2	TRBJ2-7
CASSQGPGTPGGTEAFF	TGTGCCAGCAGCCAAGGCCCCGGGACGCCCGGGGGCACTGAAGCTTTCTTT	-	TRBV14	-	TRBJ1-1
CASSLLPGQGGWGYTF	TGTGCCAGCAGCTTATTGCCGGGACAGGGTGGCTGGGGCTACACCTTC	many	TRBV7-2	TRBD1	TRBJ1-2
CASSLAWDRTAYEQYF	TGCGCCAGCAGCTTGGCCTGGGACAGAACCGCTTACGAGCAGTACTTC	-	TRBV5-1	TRBD1	TRBJ2-7
CSARDRWFQETQYF	TGCAGTGCTAGAGATAGGTGGTTCCAAGAGACCCAGTACTTC	few	TRBV20-1	-	TRBJ2-5
CASALAPDTQYF	TGTGCCAGCGCTCTAGCCCCAGATACGCAGTATTTT	few	TRBV27	-	TRBJ2-3
CSVGVFQETQYF	TGCAGCGTTGGGGTTTTCCAAGAGACCCAGTACTTC	-	TRBV29-1	-	TRBJ2-5
CASSLKRRTRRDQETQYF	TGTGCCAGCAGCTTAAAGAGGCGGACTCGCCGGGACCAAGAGACCCAGTACTTC	many	TRBV7-3	-	TRBJ2-5
CASSSGTGIEQYF	TGTGCCAGCAGTTCCGGGACAGGGATCGAGCAGTACTTC	many	TRBV6-5	TRBD1	TRBJ2-7
CASSGSEGSHDEQFF	TGTGCCAGCAGTGGCTCCGAGGGTAGTCACGACGAGCAGTTCTTC	-	TRBV6-1	-	TRBJ2-1
CASSLAQGKDEKLFF	TGTGCCAGCTCACTGGCCCAGGGGAAGGATGAAAAACTGTTTTTT	-	TRBV18	-	TRBJ1-4
CASSQVRETGELFF	TGTGCCAGCAGCCAAGTTCGAGAGACCGGGGAGCTGTTTTTT	-	TRBV14	-	TRBJ2-2
CSASRLSHNSPLHF	TGCAGTGCTAGTCGGCTTAGTCATAATTCACCCCTCCACTTT	many	TRBV20-1	-	TRBJ1-6
CASSQDGGQVDTGELFF	TGTGCCAGCAGCCAAGATGGGGGACAGGTCGACACCGGGGAGCTGTTTTTT	-	TRBV3-1	TRBD1	TRBJ2-2
CASRSGAGTRPQHF	TGTGCCAGTAGAAGTGGGGCGGGGACCCGGCCCCAGCATTTT	-	TRBV19	-	TRBJ1-5
CASSEDRANSPLHF	TGTGCCAGCAGTGAGGACAGGGCAAATTCACCCCTCCACTTT	few	TRBV25-1	TRBD1	TRBJ1-6
CASSSPLRFSNQPQHF	TGTGCCAGCAGTTCCCCTCTCAGGTTCAGCAATCAGCCCCAGCATTTT	few	TRBV6-5	-	TRBJ1-5
CASSGTTGLSNQPQHF	TGTGCCAGCAGTGGCACGACAGGGTTGAGCAATCAGCCCCAGCATTTT	-	TRBV2	TRBD1	TRBJ1-5
CASSLRGPVGAFF	TGTGCCAGCAGTTTAAGGGGTCCGGTTGGGGCTTTCTTT	many	TRBV28	-	TRBJ1-1
CASSPTGTSNTEAFF	TGTGCCAGCTCACCTACCGGGACAAGCAACACTGAAGCTTTCTTT	few	TRBV18	-	TRBJ1-1
CASSPFQENTEAFF	TGTGCCAGCTCACCCTTCCAGGAAAACACTGAAGCTTTCTTT	-	TRBV18	-	TRBJ1-1
CASSRTQGFLNSPLHF	TGTGCCAGCAGCCGCACACAGGGATTTCTTAATTCACCCCTCCACTTT	-	TRBV7-6	-	TRBJ1-6
CASSRVVGGRETGELFF	TGTGCCAGCAGCCGGGTCGTAGGCGGGAGGGAAACCGGGGAGCTGTTTTTT	many	TRBV7-2	TRBD2	TRBJ2-2
CASSLASGATGELFF	TGCGCCAGCAGCTTGGCCAGCGGGGCCACCGGGGAGCTGTTTTTT	-	TRBV5-1	TRBD2	TRBJ2-2
CSARIKRVFHVEQYF	TGCAGTGCTAGGATTAAGCGGGTATTCCATGTCGAGCAGTACTTC	many	TRBV20-1	-	TRBJ2-7
CAISGTGENIQYF	TGTGCCATCAGTGGAACAGGGGAAAACATTCAGTACTTC	-	TRBV10-3	TRBD1	TRBJ2-4
CASSFRVSSYEQYF	TGTGCCAGCAGTTTCCGGGTCAGCTCCTACGAGCAGTACTTC	many	TRBV28	-	TRBJ2-7
CSAASGRSYEQYF	TGCAGTGCCGCTAGCGGGAGATCCTACGAGCAGTACTTC	few	TRBV20-1	TRBD2	TRBJ2-7
CASSYPAAGRGTEAFF	TGTGCCAGCAGTTACCCCGCGGCGGGACGGGGAACTGAAGCTTTCTTT	-	TRBV6-4	-	TRBJ1-1
CASSPTKGMNTEAFF	TGTGCCAGCTCCCCAACTAAGGGGATGAACACTGAAGCTTTCTTT	-	TRBV18	-	TRBJ1-1
CASSIGSGRAAYEQYF	TGTGCCAGTAGTATCGGGAGCGGGAGGGCCGCTTACGAGCAGTACTTC	-	TRBV19	TRBD2	TRBJ2-7
CASSQGGGPNQPQHF	TGTGCCAGCAGCCAGGGCGGGGGGCCCAATCAGCCCCAGCATTTT	-	TRBV3-1	-	TRBJ1-5
CASSPPTGAGVTEAFF	TGTGCCAGCTCACCACCGACGGGGGCGGGGGTGACTGAAGCTTTCTTT	few	TRBV18	-	TRBJ1-1
CASSLGERGRAFF	TGCGCCAGCAGCTTGGGGGAGAGGGGAAGAGCTTTCTTT	-	TRBV5-1	-	TRBJ1-1
CASSPGQGAYTGELFF	TGTGCCAGCAGTCCCGGACAGGGGGCATACACCGGGGAGCTGTTTTTT	-	TRBV27	TRBD1	TRBJ2-2
CASSFPLGQGLFSVYGYTF	TGTGCCAGCAGTTTCCCCCTAGGACAGGGACTCTTTTCGGTCTATGGCTACACCTTC	many	TRBV28	TRBD1	TRBJ1-2
CASSLTAQPQHF	TGTGCCAGCAGTTTAACGGCCCAGCCCCAGCATTTT	many	TRBV28	-	TRBJ1-5
CASSSRVSAEQYF	TGTGCCAGCAGCTCTCGGGTGTCCGCCGAGCAGTACTTC	many	TRBV7-8	-	TRBJ2-7
CASSELWTGLDEQYF	TGTGCCAGCAGTGAACTGTGGACAGGGTTAGACGAGCAGTACTTC	few	TRBV2	TRBD1	TRBJ2-7
CASSSSGQSHSRSYGYTF	TGTGCCAGCAGCTCATCGGGACAGTCCCACTCACGCTCCTATGGCTACACCTTC	-	TRBV7-9	TRBD1	TRBJ1-2
CASSFYIRDRGRDTEAFF	TGTGCCAGCAGCTTTTATATCCGGGACAGGGGGCGAGACACTGAAGCTTTCTTT	-	TRBV7-2	TRBD1	TRBJ1-1
CASSLAGSGYEQYF	TGTGCCAGCAGCTTAGCGGGATCGGGCTACGAGCAGTACTTC	-	TRBV11-2	-	TRBJ2-7
CASSRTGRDTEAFF	TGCGCCAGCAGTCGGACAGGGCGAGACACTGAAGCTTTCTTT	few	TRBV5-1	TRBD1	TRBJ1-1
CASRWDRDQPQHF	TGTGCCAGCAGGTGGGACAGGGATCAGCCCCAGCATTTT	many	TRBV28	TRBD1	TRBJ1-5
CASSPPLRTTYNEQFF	TGTGCCAGCTCACCACCGTTAAGGACGACCTACAATGAGCAGTTCTTC	-	TRBV18	-	TRBJ2-1
CASSSKRLMTYEQYF	TGTGCCAGCAGTTCGAAGAGACTCATGACCTACGAGCAGTACTTC	many	TRBV12-3/TRBV12-4	-	TRBJ2-7